Given below is one TCR beta chain in context. Its matching antigen is unknown. The data belong to a study of OX40 agonist ivuxolimab in advanced cancers. Here immunoSEQ multiplex PCR was the method, and the copy in TCRdb shows in-frame clones only, minus some. The table includes tens of thousands of clones, roughly 85% detected once. Findings and caveats of the study: The CD4+ and CD8+ T cells in the blood had expanded clonally by week 6 at 0.1 to 3.0 mg/kg.

This CDR3 region has 15 residues. Germline CDR1 SEHNR, CDR2 FQNEAQ (reference sequence). Deletions cut 1 base from V and 8 bases from J, with 14 bases between. The chain has TRBV7-9 and TRBJ1-4; D is undetermined. This specimen was CD4+ or CD8+ T cells sorted from blood, taken in a trial of the OX40 agonist ivuxolimab. This TCR was recovered from an adult with an advanced solid tumor such as melanoma, head and neck, liver or kidney cancer. CDR3 residues: CASSLGVGVSEKLFF. The CDR3 bases are TGTGCCAGCAGCTTAGGAGTAGGAGTTAGCGAAAAACTGTTTTTT.